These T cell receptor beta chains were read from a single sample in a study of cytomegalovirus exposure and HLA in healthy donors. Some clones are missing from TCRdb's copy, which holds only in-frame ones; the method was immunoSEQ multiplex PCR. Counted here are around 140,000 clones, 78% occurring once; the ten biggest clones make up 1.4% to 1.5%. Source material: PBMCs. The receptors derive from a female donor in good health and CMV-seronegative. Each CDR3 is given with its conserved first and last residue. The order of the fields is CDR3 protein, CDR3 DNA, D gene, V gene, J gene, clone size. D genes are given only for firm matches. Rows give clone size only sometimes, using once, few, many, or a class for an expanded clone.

CDR3 protein: CASSLMAAQETQYF; CDR3 DNA: TGTGCCAGCAGCTTAATGGCGGCCCAAGAGACCCAGTACTTC; D gene: -; V gene: TRBV7-2; J gene: TRBJ2-5; clone size: -
CDR3 protein: CASSQLRDKSTDTQYF; CDR3 DNA: TGCGCCAGCAGCCAACTCCGGGACAAAAGCACAGATACGCAGTATTTT; D gene: -; V gene: TRBV4-3; J gene: TRBJ2-3; clone size: few
CDR3 protein: CASSARQGGNNQPQHF; CDR3 DNA: TGTGCCAGCAGCGCCCGACAGGGGGGGAACAATCAGCCCCAGCATTTT; D gene: TRBD1; V gene: TRBV27; J gene: TRBJ1-5; clone size: -
CDR3 protein: CASSLPGQNTEAFF; CDR3 DNA: TGTGCCAGCAGCCTACCGGGACAGAACACTGAAGCTTTCTTT; D gene: -; V gene: TRBV7-6; J gene: TRBJ1-1; clone size: -
CDR3 protein: CASSSRQGNYGYTF; CDR3 DNA: TGTGCCAGCAGCTCCCGACAGGGTAACTATGGCTACACCTTC; D gene: TRBD1; V gene: TRBV7-9; J gene: TRBJ1-2; clone size: -
CDR3 protein: CASRSRGWTEAFF; CDR3 DNA: TGTGCCAGCAGGAGCAGGGGTTGGACTGAAGCTTTCTTT; D gene: -; V gene: TRBV2; J gene: TRBJ1-1; clone size: -
CDR3 protein: CASSLSLTYEQYF; CDR3 DNA: TGTGCCAGCAGCTTGTCCCTGACTTACGAGCAGTACTTC; D gene: -; V gene: TRBV5-8; J gene: TRBJ2-7; clone size: -
CDR3 protein: CASSKKRGREGGYTF; CDR3 DNA: TGTGCCAGCAGCAAAAAAAGGGGCAGGGAAGGCGGCTACACCTTC; D gene: -; V gene: TRBV21-1; J gene: TRBJ1-2; clone size: -
CDR3 protein: CASSGGQGETQYF; CDR3 DNA: TGTGCCAGCAGTGGGGGGCAGGGAGAGACCCAGTACTTC; D gene: -; V gene: TRBV2; J gene: TRBJ2-5; clone size: -
CDR3 protein: CSVAGLAGQETQYF; CDR3 DNA: TGCAGCGTAGCGGGACTAGCGGGTCAAGAGACCCAGTACTTC; D gene: TRBD2; V gene: TRBV29-1; J gene: TRBJ2-5; clone size: once
CDR3 protein: CASRGDSNQPQHF; CDR3 DNA: TGTGCCAGCAGAGGGGACAGTAATCAGCCCCAGCATTTT; D gene: TRBD1; V gene: TRBV2; J gene: TRBJ1-5; clone size: -
CDR3 protein: CASSRQGAGNQPQHF; CDR3 DNA: TGTGCCAGTAGTCGCCAGGGGGCGGGCAATCAGCCCCAGCATTTT; D gene: TRBD1; V gene: TRBV19; J gene: TRBJ1-5; clone size: -
CDR3 protein: CASSAGENQPQHF; CDR3 DNA: TGTGCCAGCAGTGCAGGGGAAAATCAGCCCCAGCATTTT; D gene: -; V gene: TRBV6-4; J gene: TRBJ1-5; clone size: few
CDR3 protein: CASSGGDYGYTF; CDR3 DNA: TGTGCCAGCAGCGGGGGCGATTATGGCTACACCTTC; D gene: -; V gene: TRBV9; J gene: TRBJ1-2; clone size: -
CDR3 protein: CASSPQLSYGYTF; CDR3 DNA: TGTGCCAGCAGCCCCCAATTGAGCTATGGCTACACCTTC; D gene: -; V gene: TRBV7-6; J gene: TRBJ1-2; clone size: few
CDR3 protein: CASKIAGTDYEQYF; CDR3 DNA: TGTGCCAGCAAAATAGCCGGGACAGATTACGAGCAGTACTTC; D gene: TRBD1; V gene: TRBV28; J gene: TRBJ2-7; clone size: -
CDR3 protein: CASSQGASTETQYF; CDR3 DNA: TGTGCCAGCAGCCAGGGGGCAAGTACGGAGACCCAGTACTTC; D gene: TRBD1; V gene: TRBV5-4; J gene: TRBJ2-5; clone size: -
CDR3 protein: CASSPGQGVNEQFF; CDR3 DNA: TGTGCCAGCTCACCCGGACAGGGGGTGAATGAGCAGTTCTTC; D gene: TRBD1; V gene: TRBV18; J gene: TRBJ2-1; clone size: -
CDR3 protein: CASRGRQGGSYEQYF; CDR3 DNA: TGTGCCAGCAGGGGAAGACAGGGGGGGTCCTACGAGCAGTACTTC; D gene: TRBD1; V gene: TRBV6-5; J gene: TRBJ2-7; clone size: -
CDR3 protein: CASTPPGGWAGELFF; CDR3 DNA: TGTGCCAGCACCCCCCCGGGGGGCTGGGCCGGGGAGCTGTTTTTT; D gene: -; V gene: TRBV28; J gene: TRBJ2-2; clone size: -
CDR3 protein: CASSFLGGQGYGYTF; CDR3 DNA: TGTGCCAGCAGTTTCTTAGGGGGCCAGGGGTATGGCTACACCTTC; D gene: TRBD1; V gene: TRBV28; J gene: TRBJ1-2; clone size: once
CDR3 protein: CASRDGTSDYNEQFF; CDR3 DNA: TGCGCCAGCAGAGACGGGACTAGCGACTACAATGAGCAGTTCTTC; D gene: TRBD2; V gene: TRBV5-1; J gene: TRBJ2-1; clone size: -
CDR3 protein: CASSKDLRETLGGYTF; CDR3 DNA: TGTGCCAGCAGCAAAGATTTGAGGGAAACACTGGGAGGCTACACCTTC; D gene: -; V gene: TRBV21-1; J gene: TRBJ1-2; clone size: few
CDR3 protein: CASSDSGRRETQYF; CDR3 DNA: TGTGCCAGCAGTGATTCAGGGAGGAGAGAGACCCAGTACTTC; D gene: -; V gene: TRBV2; J gene: TRBJ2-5; clone size: once
CDR3 protein: CASSYSMSLAGDEQFF; CDR3 DNA: TGTGCCAGCAGTTACTCGATGTCCCTAGCGGGAGATGAGCAGTTCTTC; D gene: TRBD2; V gene: TRBV6-5; J gene: TRBJ2-1; clone size: -
CDR3 protein: CASSLGPPRTEAFF; CDR3 DNA: TGTGCCAGCAGTTTAGGGCCCCCAAGGACTGAAGCTTTCTTT; D gene: -; V gene: TRBV28; J gene: TRBJ1-1; clone size: -
CDR3 protein: CASSDQGQGRTEAFF; CDR3 DNA: TGTGCCAGCAGCGACCAGGGACAGGGGCGAACTGAAGCTTTCTTT; D gene: TRBD1; V gene: TRBV9; J gene: TRBJ1-1; clone size: once
CDR3 protein: CASSPGLAGGEQYF; CDR3 DNA: TGTGCCAGCTCACCAGGACTAGCGGGAGGTGAGCAGTACTTC; D gene: TRBD2; V gene: TRBV18; J gene: TRBJ2-7; clone size: -
CDR3 protein: CASSFTPGQGGGSYNEQFF; CDR3 DNA: TGTGCCAGCAGCTTCACCCCGGGACAGGGAGGGGGCTCCTACAATGAGCAGTTCTTC; D gene: TRBD1; V gene: TRBV7-6; J gene: TRBJ2-1; clone size: -
CDR3 protein: CASSLSRGSSYEQYF; CDR3 DNA: TGTGCCAGCAGCCTCAGCAGGGGGTCCTCCTACGAGCAGTACTTC; D gene: TRBD1; V gene: TRBV11-2; J gene: TRBJ2-7; clone size: -
CDR3 protein: CASSSSNEQFF; CDR3 DNA: TGTGCCAGCAGCTCCAGCAATGAGCAGTTCTTC; D gene: -; V gene: TRBV7-2; J gene: TRBJ2-1; clone size: -
CDR3 protein: CASSYFRGTEAFF; CDR3 DNA: TGTGCCAGCAGTTACTTCAGGGGGACTGAAGCTTTCTTT; D gene: TRBD1; V gene: TRBV6-5; J gene: TRBJ1-1; clone size: -
CDR3 protein: CASSPSLRGANVLTF; CDR3 DNA: TGTGCCAGCAGCCCCTCTTTGAGGGGGGCCAACGTCCTGACTTTC; D gene: -; V gene: TRBV7-3; J gene: TRBJ2-6; clone size: -
CDR3 protein: CASSLVLAGAGDTQYF; CDR3 DNA: TGCGCCAGCAGCTTGGTACTAGCGGGAGCCGGAGATACGCAGTATTTT; D gene: TRBD2; V gene: TRBV5-1; J gene: TRBJ2-3; clone size: -
CDR3 protein: CASSSVDNEKLFF; CDR3 DNA: TGTGCCAGCAGTAGTGTAGATAATGAAAAACTGTTTTTT; D gene: -; V gene: TRBV28; J gene: TRBJ1-4; clone size: -
CDR3 protein: CASSGHQNTEAFF; CDR3 DNA: TGCGCCAGCAGTGGACATCAGAACACTGAAGCTTTCTTT; D gene: -; V gene: TRBV10-1; J gene: TRBJ1-1; clone size: -
CDR3 protein: CASSLDLPGQDGYTF; CDR3 DNA: TGTGCCAGCAGCTTGGACCTACCGGGACAGGATGGCTACACCTTC; D gene: TRBD1; V gene: TRBV5-4; J gene: TRBJ1-2; clone size: few
CDR3 protein: CASIRSPEGSGQNIQYF; CDR3 DNA: TGCGCCAGCATCCGATCCCCGGAGGGGTCCGGACAAAACATTCAGTACTTC; D gene: -; V gene: TRBV5-1; J gene: TRBJ2-4; clone size: -
CDR3 protein: CASSRGTGPEAFF; CDR3 DNA: TGTGCCAGCAGCCGCGGGACAGGGCCTGAAGCTTTCTTT; D gene: TRBD1; V gene: TRBV11-2; J gene: TRBJ1-1; clone size: -
CDR3 protein: CASSNGQGLSYEQYF; CDR3 DNA: TGTGCCAGCAGTAACGGACAGGGCCTCTCCTACGAGCAGTACTTC; D gene: TRBD1; V gene: TRBV6-5; J gene: TRBJ2-7; clone size: -
CDR3 protein: CASSLVGGMPYEQFF; CDR3 DNA: TGTGCCAGCAGCTTAGTAGGCGGGATGCCGTATGAGCAGTTCTTC; D gene: -; V gene: TRBV7-9; J gene: TRBJ2-1; clone size: few
CDR3 protein: CASRLTSGRIDNEQFF; CDR3 DNA: TGTGCCAGCAGACTCACTAGCGGGAGGATCGACAATGAGCAGTTCTTC; D gene: TRBD2; V gene: TRBV28; J gene: TRBJ2-1; clone size: -
CDR3 protein: CASSWDRVDGYTF; CDR3 DNA: TGTGCCAGCAGCTGGGACAGGGTGGATGGCTACACCTTC; D gene: TRBD1; V gene: TRBV28; J gene: TRBJ1-2; clone size: -
CDR3 protein: CASRHSNQPQHF; CDR3 DNA: TGTGCCAGCAGACATAGCAATCAGCCCCAGCATTTT; D gene: -; V gene: TRBV6-1; J gene: TRBJ1-5; clone size: -
CDR3 protein: CASSIAGRSETQYF; CDR3 DNA: TGTGCCAGTAGTATAGCAGGCAGATCAGAGACCCAGTACTTC; D gene: -; V gene: TRBV19; J gene: TRBJ2-5; clone size: -
CDR3 protein: CASSYSGTGYGNTIYF; CDR3 DNA: TGTGCCAGCAGTTACTCGGGGACAGGGTATGGAAACACCATATATTTT; D gene: TRBD1; V gene: TRBV6-5; J gene: TRBJ1-3; clone size: -
CDR3 protein: CASSLGPFPYEQYF; CDR3 DNA: TGTGCCAGCAGCTTGGGGCCGTTCCCCTACGAGCAGTACTTC; D gene: -; V gene: TRBV7-8; J gene: TRBJ2-7; clone size: -
CDR3 protein: CASRQGKNIQYF; CDR3 DNA: TGTGCCAGCAGGCAGGGCAAAAACATTCAGTACTTC; D gene: -; V gene: TRBV28; J gene: TRBJ2-4; clone size: -
CDR3 protein: CASSFGGRSYEQYF; CDR3 DNA: TGTGCCAGCAGCTTTGGCGGGAGATCGTACGAGCAGTACTTC; D gene: TRBD2; V gene: TRBV5-6; J gene: TRBJ2-7; clone size: few
CDR3 protein: CASSSDQGEQFF; CDR3 DNA: TGTGCCAGCAGCTCGGACCAGGGAGAGCAGTTCTTC; D gene: -; V gene: TRBV9; J gene: TRBJ2-1; clone size: -
CDR3 protein: CASRAGTSPTEQYF; CDR3 DNA: TGCGCCAGCAGGGCCGGGACTAGCCCTACCGAGCAGTACTTC; D gene: TRBD2; V gene: TRBV5-1; J gene: TRBJ2-7; clone size: -
CDR3 protein: CASSTTSGRLYNEQFF; CDR3 DNA: TGTGCCAGCAGTACAACTAGCGGGAGGTTGTACAATGAGCAGTTCTTC; D gene: TRBD2; V gene: TRBV28; J gene: TRBJ2-1; clone size: once